The source of this T cell receptor beta chain is a study of regulatory T cells in long-lasting Graves disease. The study, taken as a whole, reports: New patients shared fewer public clonotypes (966) than persistent patients did (over 2,500).

This clonotype was recorded many times. What it binds is unknown. Through Arm-PCR of CDR3 regions and iRepertoire HTBI primers, TCR beta libraries were built. TCRdb itself ran the multiplex PCR reads through MiXCR, one entry per CDR3 protein. Here the sample spans roughly 560,000 distinct CDR3 sequences, 12% being singletons. Time point indicated: newly diagnosed GD, antithyroid drugs for less than 3 months. Generation of the TCR library employed RNA extracted from PBMCs. These data were also reused for a study on T cells in Graves' hyperthyroidism and ophthalmopathy. From that second work: Not enrolled were patients with uncontrolled infection, other autoimmune disease, pregnancy or lactation. HTBI primers were the set used in a first-round RT-PCR of the TCR CDR3. The majority of expanded thyroid clonotypes above 0.001 also appeared in blood.

The source material was peripheral blood mononuclear cells (PBMCs), sampled at new diagnosis, from a patient treated with antithyroid drugs. This clonotype originated in a woman in her thirties with Graves disease.

In DNA, the CDR3 is TGTGCCAGTAGTATGGGGGACAGAAGGAACACTGAAGCTTTCTTT. It codes for CASSMGDRRNTEAFF. The V call is TRBV19, the J call TRBJ1-1; 7 bases are a match to TRBD1. CDR3 length: 15 amino acids. J gave up 1 base and V 3 bases, and 5 bases lay outside the gene matches. Germline values: CDR1 LNHDA, CDR2 SQIVND (reference sequence).